This record covers a single TCR beta chain. This clone came up a few times. There is no known antigen for this receptor. Qualities for individual bases were not recorded, and no much larger clone is one base off. The protocol used for the library was the immunoSEQ multiplex PCR assay. For the multiplex PCR, a mixture combining 60 forward primers for TCR Vbeta segments and 13 reverse primers for TCR Jbeta segments was used. Amplification of the CDR3 region of rearranged TCR beta genes was performed with a multiplex PCR assay on genomic DNA. The Illumina HiSeq System was used to sequence the amplified TCR beta libraries as 87-base-pair reads. Per the authors' processing: In a later analysis, about 80 million unique TCR beta chains were counted across the 500 to 850 repertoires, and approximately 9.9 million of these chains were shared by at least two donors. A nearest-neighbor algorithm error-corrected the raw reads and collapsed the reads into unique sequences, merging closely related sequences to remove PCR and sequencing errors. V, D and J gene segments were assigned by aligning CDR3 sequences to IMGT reference sequences. For a sequence to be retained, a match of at least six nucleotides to both a V gene segment and a J gene segment was required. A rearrangement counted as productive if the CDR3 had no stop codons and remained in frame with V and J, and every other rearrangement counted as non-productive. Following IMGT convention, CDR3 was defined as the stretch from the second conserved V-encoded cysteine to the conserved J-encoded phenylalanine. The earlier analysis of about 610 of the donors excluded sequences that lacked an unambiguous match to a single V gene segment. An earlier analysis of fewer than 650 of the donors classified V segments as functional when productive rearrangements were above 56.7% and as segregating when the standard deviation between donors was above 5%. A statistical classification framework was built to diagnose cytomegalovirus status from the catalog of TCR beta chain sequences. In a later analysis, V and J genes were assigned by comparing TCR nucleotide sequences against IMGT/GENE-DB human TR gene sequences. The TCRdist pipeline was used in a later analysis to assign CDR3 sequences and most-parsimonious VDJ recombination scenarios. In a later analysis, every TCR beta chain was defined by the combination of its CDR3 amino acid sequence and its V-gene family, and reads without a unique V-gene family were dropped. In a later analysis, some 600 highly shared, low-generation-probability nucleotide sequences were removed to address suspected cross-contamination and a sequencing artifact. In a later analysis, a clonal expansion index for each public chain was calculated from normalized within-repertoire ranks of inferred template counts. In a later analysis, generation probabilities were computed using a VDJ recombination model fitted to out-of-frame rearrangements, and the results were checked against IGoR. In a later analysis, hypergeometric tests were used to score TCR-TCR, TCR-HLA and TCR-CMV co-occurrence, with a repertoire-size bias correction applied to TCR pairs. To estimate false discovery rates, a later analysis permuted the HLA or CMV assignments 20 times. In a later analysis, co-occurring TCRs were grouped using DBSCAN, and TCRdist sequence similarity was added for clustering within HLA-allele-positive subsets. For co-occurrence clustering, repertoires with fewer than 30,000 or more than 120,000 public chains were excluded, along with five or six repertoires with anomalous nucleotide sharing. TCRdb carries this immuneACCESS record with in-frame sequences only. Its versions omit some clonotypes, under half of them owing to an unresolved V gene in the studies checked, with the rest unexplained. The D gene and trimming were derived from the DNA, and the V and J assignments and clone size from that table. The sample has roughly 150,000 clones on record, around 10% of them singletons. The ten largest make up roughly 1.9% of the sample.

The cohort was made up of around 720 healthy bone marrow donors. At the time of sampling, every cohort member was nominally healthy, though immune exposures that went unrecorded were likely present. The donor tested CMV seronegative and was one of the 352 seronegative cohort members. A peripheral blood sample was collected from each donor, and TCR beta sequencing was performed on peripheral blood mononuclear cells. The Qiagen DNeasy Blood Extraction Kit was used to extract genomic DNA from the blood cell samples. The entry originates in a study of cytomegalovirus exposure and HLA in healthy donors (dated by TCRdb to 2015 to 2018). Background on the whole study: In an earlier analysis of 450 to 750 of the donors, approximately 300 Gb of sequence data and 120 million or so unique TCR beta sequences from roughly 180 million T cells were reported. The study combined high-throughput TCR immunosequencing, statistical association of individual TCRs with disease status, and machine learning to predict cytomegalovirus infection status. The study was designed to test whether signatures of past pathogen exposure could be identified by cataloging public T cell receptors. Of the roughly 430 genotyped donors, 81% fell in the genetic ancestry cluster associated with self-reported Caucasian donors. Typing coverage differed by locus: A, B, C, DRB1 and DQB1 were typed in about 620-640 donors, DQA1 in about 510, DPA1 in around 610, and DPB1 in roughly 470. Class I and class II HLA loci were covered by the typing at four-digit resolution. Several DR-DQ haplotypes were treated as single units for association and clustering because of strong linkage in the cohort. About 300 gigabases of sequencing data and approximately 85 million unique TCR sequences were included in an early release covering several hundred HLA-typed donors. The T cell repertoires of some 670 subjects were profiled by immunosequencing and related to cytomegalovirus serostatus. Rather than using new phenotypic data, the later analysis identified candidate immune exposures from TCR beta sequences and from how often those sequences occurred across donors. In a later genetic analysis, genome-wide SNP genotypes for about three fifths of the roughly 670 donors were used, and that subset was treated as a discovery cohort. All discovery cohort repertoires had been generated using a single sequencing platform. In addition to the first cohort of 666 subjects, a separate validation cohort of around 110 different subjects was used. Across approximately 400 genotyped donors of the cohort, an average of about 200,000 unique TCR beta nucleotide sequences per donor were sequenced, and roughly a sixth of those sequences were non-productive. To study patterns of TCR occurrence, a later analysis re-analyzed previously published TCR beta repertoires from 666 donors and added high-resolution HLA genotyping. Donor age, sex, ethnicity and CMV serostatus were compiled together with the repertoire data. In an earlier analysis of a few hundred of the donors, high-throughput TCR beta sequencing was used to judge whether each TCR beta V gene segment behaved as functional or pseudogenic. Results the study describes overall, beyond this receptor: Correlated functional status among segregating V segments might be attributable to linkage disequilibrium, but an unknown experimental factor could not be ruled out. The classifier was reported to diagnose cytomegalovirus status with high specificity and sensitivity in both the original and validation cohorts. In an earlier analysis of approximately 590 of the donors, most TCR beta V segments appeared in productive rearrangements about 87% or about 30% of the time, broadly matching IMGT annotations. In a later analysis, most CMV-associated TCR beta chains were found to appear HLA-restricted, with HLA associations seemingly driven largely by CMV exposure. In a later analysis, the rate of TCR association differed among HLA loci, with DRB1 alleles having the most associated TCRs and HLA-C alleles having the fewest. Some IMGT-functional V segments, including TRBV6-2 and TRBV6-3, could not be distinguished by the 87-base-pair reads and were therefore excluded. A later analysis found that HLA-associated TCR beta chains were more clonally expanded and had lower generation probabilities than equally common non-associated chains. A later genetic analysis associated a missense DCLRE1C variant with V-gene and J-gene trimming of TCR beta chains, and an independent cohort replicated the association. The cohort was sequenced for TCR beta chains only, and without alpha or paired-chain data the features that could be detected were limited. Most TCR sequences were observed very rarely across donors, whereas some public TCRs were present in many individuals. In a later genetic analysis, fewer N-insertions in productive TCRs were reported among donors in an Asian-associated ancestry cluster than the approximately 630-donor mean. The study gave a list of under 200 TCR beta chains associated with cytomegalovirus. CMV serostatus was the only immune exposure information available for the cohort. When HLA alleles, especially DR and DQ, strongly co-occurred, TCR associations were difficult to assign to individual alleles. Several of the top co-occurrence clusters appeared to be linked to parvovirus B19, influenza, CMV and Epstein-Barr virus, according to a later analysis. The authors suggested that the approach could potentially be extended to other disease states and immunological phenotypes. Because HLA typing was missing for some donors at each locus, association tests included only the typed subset. Three of the identified cytomegalovirus-associated TCR beta chains were confirmed in vitro to be specific for cytomegalovirus antigens. A further reported finding was that TCR beta sequences accurately predicted the HLA-A and HLA-B alleles for most subjects in the first cohort. The sequencing pipeline was judged likely to have produced a cluster of highly shared sequence variants as a technical artifact. The earlier analysis of fewer than 750 of the donors excluded some 15 rarely observed V segments, including chromosome 9 orphons, because counts were too low. In a later analysis, 15,000 to 20,000 TCR beta sequences were associated with specific HLA alleles at a false discovery rate of 0.05. Roughly uniform sequencing depth across donors was assumed in presence/absence analyses, although this assumption may not hold.

After removal of 5 bases from V and 2 bases from J, the junction retains 4 bases not matched to a gene. As encoded in the germline V gene, CDR1 is SGHTA while CDR2 is FQGNSA. The CDR3 contains 15 residues, cysteine and phenylalanine counted. Solely the CDR3 DNA is kept, with 45 bases framed from the first base. Sequenced input: PBMCs. The V and J segments used are TRBV7-2 and TRBJ1-5; TRBD1 fits 9 bases in the junction. This sequence was found in a male donor in good health and CMV-seronegative. CDR3 loop: CASSPRTGGNQPQHF. The nucleotides read TGTGCCAGCAGCCCGAGGACAGGGGGCAATCAGCCCCAGCATTTT.